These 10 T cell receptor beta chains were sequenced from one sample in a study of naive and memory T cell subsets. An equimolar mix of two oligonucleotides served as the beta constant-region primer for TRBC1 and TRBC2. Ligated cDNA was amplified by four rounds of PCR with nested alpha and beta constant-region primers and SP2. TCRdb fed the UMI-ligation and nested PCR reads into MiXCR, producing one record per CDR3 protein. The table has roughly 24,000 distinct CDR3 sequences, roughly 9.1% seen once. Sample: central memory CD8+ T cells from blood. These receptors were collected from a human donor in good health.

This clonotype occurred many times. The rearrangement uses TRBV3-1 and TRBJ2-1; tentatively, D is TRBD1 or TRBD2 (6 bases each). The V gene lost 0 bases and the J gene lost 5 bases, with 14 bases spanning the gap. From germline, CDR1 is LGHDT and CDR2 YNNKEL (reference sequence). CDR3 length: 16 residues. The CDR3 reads CASSQDAGHRNNEQFF. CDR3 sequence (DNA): TGTGCCAGCAGCCAAGATGCGGGACACCGAAACAATGAGCAGTTCTTC.

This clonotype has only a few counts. The CDR3 coding sequence is TGTGCCAGCAGCCCCGGTTTTGAGTGGGACGAGCAGTACTTC. Translation gives CASSPGFEWDEQYF. The chain couples TRBV12-3 or TRBV12-4 to TRBJ2-7; the D is unclear. The CDR3 length is 14 residues. V lost 6 bases and J 5 bases, leaving 17 bases between the germline ends.

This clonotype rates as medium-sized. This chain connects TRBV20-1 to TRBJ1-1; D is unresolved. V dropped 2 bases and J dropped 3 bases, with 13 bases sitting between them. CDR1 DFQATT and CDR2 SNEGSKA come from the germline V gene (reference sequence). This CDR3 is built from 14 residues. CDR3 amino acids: CSARSPDRDTEAFF. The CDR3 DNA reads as TGCAGTGCTAGAAGCCCGGACCGGGACACTGAAGCTTTCTTT.

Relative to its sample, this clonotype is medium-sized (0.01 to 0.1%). CDR3 sequence reads: CATSDLAGDTGELFF. The CDR3 DNA reads as TGTGCCACCAGTGATTTAGCGGGAGACACCGGGGAGCTGTTTTTT. The chain couples TRBV24-1 to TRBJ2-2; TRBD2 agrees at 8 bases. Germline V gene lookup returns CDR1 KGHDR and CDR2 SFDVKD. With 1 base clipped from V and 3 bases from J, the junction kept 0 bases outside the gene matches. The CDR3 covers 15 residues.

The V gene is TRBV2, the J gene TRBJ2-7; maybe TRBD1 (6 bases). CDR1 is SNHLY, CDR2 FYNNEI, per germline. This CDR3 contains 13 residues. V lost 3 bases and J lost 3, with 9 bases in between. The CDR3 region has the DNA TGTGCCAGCAGTGAGGGACAATTCTACGAGCAGTACTTC. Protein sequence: CASSEGQFYEQYF.

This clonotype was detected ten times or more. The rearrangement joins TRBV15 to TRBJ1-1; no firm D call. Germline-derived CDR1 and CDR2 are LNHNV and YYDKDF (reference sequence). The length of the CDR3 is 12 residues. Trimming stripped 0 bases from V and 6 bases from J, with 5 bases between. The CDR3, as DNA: TGTGCCACCAGCAGAGATAGCTCTGAAGCTTTCTTT. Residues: CATSRDSSEAFF. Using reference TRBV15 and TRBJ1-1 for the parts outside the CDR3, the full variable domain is DAMVIQNPRYQVTQFGKPVTLSCSQTLNHNVMYWYQQKSSQAPKLLFHYYDKDFNNEADTPDNFQSRRPNTSFCFLDIRSPGLGDTAMYLCATSRDSSEAFFGQGTRLTVV.

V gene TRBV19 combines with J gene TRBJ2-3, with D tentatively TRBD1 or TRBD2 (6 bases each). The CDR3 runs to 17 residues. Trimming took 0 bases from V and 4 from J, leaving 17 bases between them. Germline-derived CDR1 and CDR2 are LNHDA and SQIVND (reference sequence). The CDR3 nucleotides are TGTGCCAGTAGTATAGAGGGGGTCGGGGGCGCGGCAGATACGCAGTATTTT. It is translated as CASSIEGVGGAADTQYF.

The CDR3 DNA sequence: TGTGCCAGTAGTATTAGTGGCACTGGCAATCAGCCCCAGCATTTT. Translating gives CASSISGTGNQPQHF. This chain connects TRBV19 to TRBJ1-5; no clear D. V was pared by 3 bases and J by 2 bases, with 11 bases between. The CDR3 loop spans 15 amino acids. Looked up from germline, CDR1 is LNHDA and CDR2 is SQIVND (reference sequence).

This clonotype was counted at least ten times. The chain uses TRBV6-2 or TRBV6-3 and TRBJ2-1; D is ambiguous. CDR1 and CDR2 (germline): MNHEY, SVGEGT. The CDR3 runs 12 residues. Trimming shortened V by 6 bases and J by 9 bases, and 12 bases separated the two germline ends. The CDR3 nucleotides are TGTGCCAGCAGCCGTATTACCGGTGAGCAGTTCTTC. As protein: CASSRITGEQFF.

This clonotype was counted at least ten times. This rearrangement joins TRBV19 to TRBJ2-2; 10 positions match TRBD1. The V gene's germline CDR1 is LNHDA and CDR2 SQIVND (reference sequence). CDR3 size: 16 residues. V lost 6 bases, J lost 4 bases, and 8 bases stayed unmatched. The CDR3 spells CASRWVRTGGTGELFF. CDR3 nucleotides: TGTGCCAGTAGATGGGTGCGGACAGGGGGCACCGGGGAGCTGTTTTTT.